This entry lists 32 T cell receptor beta chains sequenced from one sample in a study of HIV-infected patients and healthy controls. All unsorted peripheral T cells were captured because whole blood was used without fractionation. About 480 ng RNA was reverse transcribed with alpha and beta constant-region primers. Separate chain-specific third strand synthesis with multiplexing indices produced the alpha and beta libraries. TCRdb redid the calling of the 5' RACE reads with MiXCR, one entry per CDR3 protein. The table lists some 10,000 distinct CDR3 sequences, more than 9% of them singletons. The sequences come from blood, collected before antiretroviral therapy. The receptors come from an adult with HIV infection.

This clonotype is termed medium-sized. The chain carries TRBV12-3 or TRBV12-4 and TRBJ2-5; D not certain. The V end lost 3 bases, the J end lost 4 bases, and 9 bases lay between the germline ends. The CDR3 runs to 13 residues. The CDR3 DNA follows: TGTGCCAGCAGTTTTGGCAGTCCAGAGACCCAGTACTTC. It specifies CASSFGSPETQYF.

J is TRBJ1-1 and V is TRBV20-1; D gene unclear. V was cut by 0 bases and J by 1 base, with 9 bases left in between. CDR1 is DFQATT and CDR2 is SNEGSKA in the germline V gene (reference sequence). There are 14 residues in the CDR3. The DNA for the CDR3 is TGCAGTGCTAGAGATCGGGCAAGGAACACTGAAGCTTTCTTT. It specifies CSARDRARNTEAFF.

The rearrangement links TRBV12-3 or TRBV12-4 to TRBJ2-3; the D gene is possibly TRBD2 (5 bases). The CDR3 has 16 residues. V was pared by 3 bases and J by 3 bases, with 16 bases between. CDR3 DNA sequence: TGTGCCAGCAGTTTGCGGAGGCGGGTTAGGACAGATACGCAGTATTTT. It yields the protein CASSLRRRVRTDTQYF.

The rearrangement joins TRBV28 to TRBJ1-6, with TRBD1 identical over 8 bases. Unmatched junction bases numbered 17, after V lost 3 bases and J lost 10 bases. Germline-derived CDR1 and CDR2 are MDHEN and SYDVKM. There are 18 residues in the CDR3. The CDR3 region has the DNA TGTGCCAGCAGTTTGGGGGACAGGCACCCATGGTCTCGGTCACCCCTCCACTTT. Its protein is CASSLGDRHPWSRSPLHF.

There are many counts of this clonotype. The V and J genes are TRBV20-1 and TRBJ2-2, with 7 bases lining up with TRBD1. The CDR3 totals 15 residues. The trim removed 2 bases at V and 3 bases at J, leaving 6 bases unmatched. The germline CDR1 and CDR2 sequences are DFQATT and SNEGSKA (reference sequence). This CDR3 reads CSARRQGVDTGELFF. CDR3 nucleotides: TGCAGTGCTAGAAGACAGGGAGTGGACACCGGGGAGCTGTTTTTT.

Relative to its sample, this clonotype is medium-sized (0.01 to 0.1%). The rearrangement uses TRBV7-2 and TRBJ2-2; D remains unclear. The CDR3 is 13 residues long. V lost 2 bases and J 6 bases, leaving 7 bases between the germline ends. Germline assignment: CDR1 SGHTA and CDR2 FQGNSA. CDR3: CASSLLEAGELFF. The CDR3 DNA sequence: TGTGCCAGCAGCTTACTCGAAGCCGGGGAGCTGTTTTTT.

This clonotype was seen many times. The chain employs TRBV12-3 or TRBV12-4 and TRBJ1-1; possible D gene TRBD1, 5 bases. Trimming cost V 8 bases and J 2 bases, with 15 bases left between them. The CDR3 sequence is 14 residues long. This CDR3 is CASGERTGNTEAFF. The CDR3 bases are TGTGCCAGCGGAGAACGCACAGGTAACACTGAAGCTTTCTTT.

This clonotype is judged medium-sized. The chain is built from TRBV24-1 and TRBJ2-3; no clear D gene. Germline V CDR1 and CDR2: KGHDR, SFDVKD. V lost 9 bases to trimming and J lost 2 bases, with 8 bases between them. This CDR3 has 12 amino acids. CDR3 residues: CATGSDTDTQYF. In DNA, the CDR3 is TGTGCCACCGGGTCAGACACAGATACGCAGTATTTT.

This clonotype was seen ten or more times. J is TRBJ1-6 and V is TRBV7-9; weak D call: TRBD1 (5 bases). The V end lost 5 bases, the J end lost 7 bases, and 18 bases lay between the germline ends. This CDR3 region has 16 residues. In germline, CDR1 is SEHNR, CDR2 FQNEAQ (reference sequence). The CDR3 nucleotides read TGTGCCAGCAGCCCCCCCATCTCAGGGCAGAATTCACCCCTCCACTTT. Encoded protein: CASSPPISGQNSPLHF.

This clonotype was counted at least ten times. The chain couples TRBV7-2 to TRBJ2-1, with 7 bases fitting TRBD1. The CDR3 contains 15 residues. The germline gives CDR1 SGHTA, CDR2 FQGNSA. Trimming took 5 bases from V and 5 from J; bases not matched to a gene: 9. CDR3 loop: CASSPLGGFNNEQFF. Here the CDR3 DNA reads TGTGCCAGCAGCCCACTAGGGGGCTTCAACAATGAGCAGTTCTTC.

There are many counts of this clonotype. This sequence joins TRBV28 and TRBJ2-7, with 7 positions matching TRBD2. Germline CDR1 reads MDHEN; CDR2 reads SYDVKM. V lost 6 bases, J lost 4 bases, and 6 bases stayed unmatched. The CDR3 totals 13 residues. The CDR3 is CASRSGTLYEQYF. The CDR3 DNA reads as TGTGCCAGCAGAAGCGGGACTCTGTACGAGCAGTACTTC.

The V call is TRBV27, the J call TRBJ2-7, with 8 bases aligning to TRBD2. The V and J ends lost 6 bases and 4 bases, in that order; junction bases with no gene match: 5. Germline CDR1 is MNHEY and CDR2 is SMNVEV (reference sequence). This CDR3 spans 13 amino acids. CDR3: CASSGTSGYEQYF. For the CDR3, the DNA is TGTGCCAGCAGCGGGACTAGTGGGTACGAGCAGTACTTC.

This clonotype is labeled as medium-sized (0.01 to 0.1%). The chain employs TRBV4-3 and TRBJ2-2, with 7 bases that match TRBD2. CDR1 and CDR2 (germline): LGHNA, YSLEER. The J segment lost 6 bases and the V segment lost 0 bases, leaving 7 bases of the junction unmatched. The CDR3 sequence is 16 residues long. In DNA, the CDR3 is TGCGCCAGCAGCCAAGATCAAGGACTAGAGGCCGGGGAGCTGTTTTTT. It specifies CASSQDQGLEAGELFF.

This clonotype appeared many times. The V and J genes are TRBV7-2 and TRBJ2-5, with 7 bases matching TRBD1. V shed 5 bases, J shed 3 bases, and the junction held 6 bases outside the gene matches. The CDR3 consists of 14 residues. CDR1 and CDR2 (germline): SGHTA, FQGNSA. Written as DNA, the CDR3 is TGTGCCAGCAGCCCCACCGGGACAGAAGAGACCCAGTACTTC. Translating it yields CASSPTGTEETQYF.

In its sample, this clonotype was seen many times. The J gene is TRBJ1-5, the V gene TRBV18, with 7 bases aligning to TRBD1. This CDR3 is 15 amino acids long. Per germline, CDR1 KGHSH and CDR2 LQKENI. With V trimmed by 5 bases and J by 7 bases, 11 bases remained unmatched. This CDR3 reads CASSTRQGSEQPQHF. The CDR3 nucleotides read TGTGCCAGCTCAACCCGACAGGGATCGGAACAGCCCCAGCATTTT.

This clonotype was seen at least ten times. This chain joins TRBV27 and TRBJ2-4; D uncertain. Germline V lookup: CDR1 MNHEY, CDR2 SMNVEV (reference sequence). The CDR3 consists of 13 residues. V lost 3 bases to trimming and J lost 7 bases, with 10 bases between them. The CDR3 DNA reads TGTGCCAGCAGTTTCGAACCCAGGAACATTCAGTACTTC. Its translation is CASSFEPRNIQYF.

This clonotype was counted at least ten times. The chain is built from TRBV29-1 and TRBJ2-5; D call uncertain. The CDR3 extends over 11 amino acids. The germline V gene has CDR1 SQVTM and CDR2 ANQGSEA. Trimming took 7 bases from V and 5 from J, leaving 11 bases between them. CDR3 DNA: TGCAGCGGTTCCTTTGCTGAGACCCAGTACTTC. Translated: CSGSFAETQYF.

This clonotype was observed many times. The chain links TRBV6-5 to TRBJ2-1, with 9 nucleotides matching TRBD1. Unmatched junction bases numbered 11, after V lost 6 bases and J lost 8 bases. Germline V gene lookup returns CDR1 MNHEY and CDR2 SVGAGI. This CDR3 is built from 15 residues. CDR3 sequence reads: CASRQGALINYEQFF. In nucleotides, the CDR3 is TGTGCCAGCAGACAGGGGGCACTTATTAACTATGAGCAGTTCTTC.

This clonotype was found many times. The chain links TRBV29-1 to TRBJ2-7; D tentatively fits TRBD1 or TRBD2 (5 bases each). In germline, CDR1 is SQVTM, CDR2 ANQGSEA. The CDR3 has 15 residues. V lost 5 bases, J lost 0 bases, and 17 bases lay in between. CDR3 bases: TGCAGCGTTCGGGACGGCAGAATAAGCTCCTACGAGCAGTACTTC. The encoded protein is CSVRDGRISSYEQYF.

J is TRBJ2-7 and V is TRBV7-7; unclear D gene. Per the germline V gene, CDR1 is SSHAT and CDR2 is FNYEAQ (reference sequence). The CDR3 runs to 11 residues. The V end was cut by 2 bases, the J end by 6 bases, with 5 bases between. In nucleotides, the CDR3 is TGTGCCAGCAGCTTAATAGGCGAGCAGTACTTC. As protein: CASSLIGEQYF.

The rearrangement uses TRBV29-1 and TRBJ2-3, with D possibly being TRBD2 (6 bases). CDR1 SQVTM and CDR2 ANQGSEA come from the germline V gene. Between the trimmed V and J ends, which lost 4 bases and 3 bases, there was a span of 14 bases. The CDR3 contains 14 residues. CDR3 nucleotides: TGCAGCGTTGGGCGGGGTTCAGTTACAGATACGCAGTATTTT. Translating gives CSVGRGSVTDTQYF.

There are many counts of this clonotype. The chain is built from TRBV9 and TRBJ2-2; D is unresolved. V was trimmed by 0 bases and J by 3 bases, leaving 9 bases between them. This CDR3 is 15 amino acids long. CDR1 is SGDLS and CDR2 is YYNGEE in the germline V gene. CDR3 nucleotides: TGTGCCAGCAGCGTAGGCCGCCTCGACACCGGGGAGCTGTTTTTT. It yields the protein CASSVGRLDTGELFF.

This clonotype was seen many times. The genes are TRBV7-3 and TRBJ2-1; D may be TRBD1 (5 bases). The CDR3 totals 13 residues. The V gene's germline CDR1 is SGHTA and CDR2 FQGTGA. The V and J ends lost 5 bases and 3 bases respectively, with 8 bases between them. The CDR3 region has the DNA TGTGCCAGCAGCCCCAGGGACTACAATGAGCAGTTCTTC. It encodes CASSPRDYNEQFF.

This clonotype was counted at least ten times. The V gene is TRBV4-2, the J gene TRBJ2-3; 8 nucleotides match TRBD1. Germline V gene data show CDR1 as LGHNA and CDR2 as YNFKEQ. The CDR3 spans 18 residues. The trim removed 4 bases at V and 6 bases at J, leaving 18 bases unmatched. This chain's CDR3 is CASSRKLGGQGASDTQYF. DNA for the CDR3: TGTGCCAGCAGCCGAAAGCTAGGCGGCCAGGGGGCGAGTGATACGCAGTATTTT.

Ten or more counts support this clonotype. The V and J genes are TRBV6-6 and TRBJ2-1; D gene unclear. V was trimmed by 4 bases and J by 7 bases, leaving 8 bases between them. The CDR3 has 12 residues. CDR1 and CDR2 from the germline V gene are MNHNY and SVGAGI (reference sequence). In DNA, the CDR3 is TGTGCCAGCAGTTCCCAACGGAATGAGCAGTTCTTC. Translated, it gives CASSSQRNEQFF.

This clonotype was observed many times. This chain connects TRBV20-1 to TRBJ2-7; TRBD1 aligns across 11 bases. Unmatched junction bases numbered 13, after V lost 3 bases and J lost 3 bases. From germline, CDR1 is DFQATT and CDR2 SNEGSKA (reference sequence). The CDR3 spans 17 residues. CDR3 protein: CSARDRGRAFDFYEQYF. The DNA for the CDR3 is TGCAGTGCTAGGGACAGGGGGCGCGCATTTGACTTCTACGAGCAGTACTTC.

This clonotype was observed many times. This chain links TRBV4-3 with TRBJ2-3; D is ambiguous. Trimming removed 2 bases from V and 6 bases from J, with 15 bases in between. The germline gives CDR1 LGHNA, CDR2 YSLEER. CDR3 size: 15 residues. Here the CDR3 reads CASSQHRGLMDTQYF. CDR3 DNA: TGCGCCAGCAGCCAACACAGAGGCCTTATGGATACGCAGTATTTT.

This clonotype was seen only a few times. The junction differs from germline at one of its ends, possibly a read error. V and J are TRBV9 and TRBJ2-7; TRBD1 is a possible D gene (5 bases). The CDR3 covers 15 residues. Germline V gene lookup returns CDR1 SGDLS and CDR2 YYNGEE. This CDR3 reads CASSVGSAGTYEQYF. The CDR3 bases are TGTGCAAGCAGCGTAGGATCCGCAGGGACCTACGAGCAGTACTTC.

By share of the sample, this clonotype is medium-sized. DNA of the CDR3: TGTGCCAGTAGTGCCTACAAAGGAGACACTGAAGCTTTCTTT. This codes for CASSAYKGDTEAFF. The chain joins TRBV19 to TRBJ1-1; D not resolved. The CDR3 covers 14 residues. The germline gives CDR1 LNHDA, CDR2 SQIVND (reference sequence). V was trimmed by 5 bases and J by 3 bases, leaving 13 bases between them.

This clonotype was seen many times. The rearrangement links TRBV28 to TRBJ2-3; D remains ambiguous. Germline V gene lookup returns CDR1 MDHEN and CDR2 SYDVKM. Trimming shortened V by 7 bases and J by 7 bases, and 9 bases separated the two germline ends. The CDR3 is 11 amino acids. CDR3 sequence reads: CASISMNTQYF. The CDR3 nucleotides read TGTGCCAGCATTAGTATGAATACGCAGTATTTT.

This clonotype was seen many times. V usage is TRBV21-1 and J usage is TRBJ1-5. TRBV21-1 is annotated as a pseudogene. CDR3 length equals 14 residues. Here the CDR3 DNA reads TGTGCCAGCAGCAAAGGGGAGGGACATCAGCCCCAGCATTTT. Residues: CASSKGEGHQPQHF.

This clonotype was observed at least ten times. The rearrangement joins TRBV28 to TRBJ1-6; possibly TRBD1 for D (6 bases). The CDR3 is 16 residues long. The germline V gene has CDR1 MDHEN and CDR2 SYDVKM. With 6 bases removed from V and 10 bases from J, the gap between germline ends came to 22 bases. Here the CDR3 DNA reads TGTGCCAGCAGCCTACCCCTGGAGGGGGGCTTGTCACCCCTCCACTTT. This gives the protein CASSLPLEGGLSPLHF.